Listed below are T cell receptor beta chains from one sample, sequenced in a study of Graves' ophthalmopathy and Graves' hyperthyroidism. TCRdb fed the multiplex PCR reads into MiXCR, producing one record per CDR3 protein. This sample has about half a million distinct CDR3 sequences, with roughly an eighth found just once. Material: blood. The receptors here all came from a woman in her 30s with Graves' ophthalmopathy. CDR3s include the opening cysteine and the closing phenylalanine or tryptophan. Fields, in order: J gene, V gene, D gene, clone size, CDR3 protein, CDR3 DNA. D genes are given only for firm matches. Part of the rows lack a size; the others show once, few, many or a class for expanded clones.

TRBJ1-1 | TRBV18 | - | once | CASSPPKSSRGPEAFF | TGTGCCAGCTCACCACCGAAAAGTTCCAGGGGACCTGAAGCTTTCTTT
TRBJ2-7 | TRBV5-5 | TRBD2 | few | CASSPFSGESYEQYF | TGTGCCAGCAGCCCCTTCAGCGGGGAGTCCTACGAGCAGTACTTC
TRBJ1-2 | TRBV24-1 | - | many | CAISNGVGYTF | TGTGCCATCAGCAACGGGGTTGGCTACACCTTC
TRBJ2-5 | TRBV28 | - | many | CASSLAVQGGETQYF | TGTGCCAGCAGTTTGGCTGTGCAGGGGGGAGAGACCCAGTACTTC
TRBJ1-2 | TRBV2 | - | many | CASTEGVAYGYTF | TGTGCCAGCACTGAAGGGGTGGCCTATGGCTACACCTTC
TRBJ1-1 | TRBV12-3/TRBV12-4 | TRBD1 | many | CASSLVWDRDTEAFF | TGTGCCAGCAGTTTAGTTTGGGACAGGGACACTGAAGCTTTCTTT
TRBJ2-7 | TRBV30 | TRBD2 | - | CAWILAGGYEQYF | TGTGCCTGGATCCTAGCGGGAGGCTACGAGCAGTACTTC
TRBJ1-1 | TRBV5-6 | - | - | CASSLWGGGPEAFF | TGTGCCAGCAGCTTGTGGGGCGGGGGTCCTGAAGCTTTCTTT
TRBJ1-3 | TRBV19 | - | many | CASSTASVSGNTIYF | TGTGCCAGTAGTACAGCGAGTGTCTCTGGAAACACCATATATTTT
TRBJ2-1 | TRBV18 | TRBD2 | few | CASSPLVVAGSYNEQFF | TGTGCCAGCTCACCACTGGTAGTAGCGGGATCCTACAATGAGCAGTTCTTC
TRBJ2-4 | TRBV7-2 | TRBD1 | many | CASSSGQLLAKNIQYF | TGTGCCAGCAGCTCGGGACAGTTACTAGCCAAAAACATTCAGTACTTC
TRBJ1-1 | TRBV12-3/TRBV12-4 | - | many | CASSLAGQLPNTEAFF | TGTGCCAGCAGTTTAGCGGGCCAGCTGCCGAACACTGAAGCTTTCTTT
TRBJ1-1 | TRBV12-3/TRBV12-4 | - | many | CASSLSGGANTEAFF | TGTGCCAGCAGTTTGTCAGGTGGGGCAAACACTGAAGCTTTCTTT
TRBJ2-5 | TRBV29-1 | TRBD1 | many | CSVDRGQGAGETQYF | TGCAGCGTTGATCGGGGACAGGGGGCGGGGGAGACCCAGTACTTC
TRBJ1-6 | TRBV12-3/TRBV12-4 | TRBD1 | many | CASSPVSTGPNSPLHF | TGTGCCAGCAGTCCGGTTTCGACAGGGCCTAATTCACCCCTCCACTTT
TRBJ2-3 | TRBV28 | TRBD1 | many | CASSLYPSFDRGDPTDTQYF | TGTGCCAGCAGTCTATACCCATCATTTGACAGGGGGGATCCCACAGATACGCAGTATTTT
TRBJ2-7 | TRBV18 | - | - | CASSIDPVRQYF | TGTGCCAGCTCCATCGACCCGGTCAGGCAGTACTTC
TRBJ2-7 | TRBV6-1 | TRBD2 | many | CASSGYSGRDYEQYF | TGTGCCAGCAGTGGCTATAGCGGGAGGGACTACGAGCAGTACTTC
TRBJ2-2 | TRBV20-1 | TRBD1 | - | CSANLPDRKNTGELFF | TGCAGTGCCAACCTCCCGGACAGGAAGAACACCGGGGAGCTGTTTTTT
TRBJ2-5 | TRBV6-5 | - | - | CASSYSGGRETQYF | TGTGCCAGCAGTTACTCTGGGGGACGAGAGACCCAGTACTTC
TRBJ2-2 | TRBV5-1 | TRBD1 | many | CASSHYLTGGNTGELFF | TGCGCCAGCAGCCATTACTTGACAGGGGGAAACACCGGGGAGCTGTTTTTT
TRBJ2-4 | TRBV7-9 | TRBD1 | few | CASSRQGAMENIQYF | TGTGCCAGCAGTAGGCAGGGGGCGATGGAGAACATTCAGTACTTC
TRBJ1-2 | TRBV5-1 | - | few | CASSLVSSPGNYGYTF | TGCGCCAGCAGCTTGGTGAGCAGCCCAGGGAACTATGGCTACACCTTC
TRBJ1-5 | TRBV2 | - | many | CASSFRDVRPQHF | TGTGCCAGCAGTTTCAGGGACGTGCGGCCCCAGCATTTT
TRBJ2-5 | TRBV4-1 | TRBD1 | - | CTSSQEGRGGRETQYF | TGCACCAGCAGCCAAGAAGGGAGAGGGGGCAGGGAGACCCAGTACTTC
TRBJ1-1 | TRBV19 | - | few | CASSSYRELSTEAFF | TGTGCCAGTAGTTCATACAGGGAGTTGAGCACTGAAGCTTTCTTT
TRBJ1-1 | TRBV28 | TRBD1 | many | CASSLWPGQGDRGTEAFF | TGTGCCAGCAGTTTATGGCCGGGACAGGGGGATAGGGGCACTGAAGCTTTCTTT
TRBJ1-2 | TRBV2 | - | - | CASREQGAGYGYTF | TGTGCCAGCAGGGAACAGGGTGCGGGATATGGCTACACCTTC
TRBJ2-5 | TRBV12-3/TRBV12-4 | - | - | CASKHEGLGETQYF | TGTGCCAGCAAACACGAAGGTCTCGGGGAGACCCAGTACTTC
TRBJ1-2 | TRBV11-1 | TRBD1 | many | CASSLGPRTTGIYGYTF | TGTGCCAGCAGCCTCGGCCCCAGAACGACAGGGATCTATGGCTACACCTTC
TRBJ2-5 | TRBV13 | - | many | CASSLEGVIETQYF | TGTGCCAGCAGCTTAGAGGGGGTTATCGAGACCCAGTACTTC
TRBJ1-1 | TRBV9 | TRBD1 | few | CASHLGQGLIVLLGPEVFF | TGTGCCAGCCACCTTGGACAGGGTTTAATAGTTCTTCTCGGGCCTGAAGTTTTCTTT
TRBJ2-2 | TRBV11-2 | - | many | CAVQVGGELFF | TGTGCCGTTCAGGTCGGCGGGGAGCTGTTTTTT
TRBJ1-2 | TRBV6-2/TRBV6-3 | - | many | CASSYVGDYTF | TGTGCCAGCAGTTACGTGGGAGACTACACCTTC
TRBJ2-7 | TRBV7-8 | TRBD1 | many | CASSALLLGQGSNEQYF | TGTGCCAGCAGCGCTCTCCTACTCGGACAGGGGAGCAACGAGCAGTACTTC
TRBJ2-7 | TRBV28 | TRBD1 | - | CASSLLGTGGFDEQYF | TGTGCCAGCAGTTTATTAGGGACAGGGGGATTTGACGAGCAGTACTTC
TRBJ1-2 | TRBV11-2 | TRBD1 | many | CASSPRSGGTSNYGYTF | TGTGCCAGCAGCCCCCGGTCAGGGGGCACGAGCAACTATGGCTACACCTTC